This entry lists 19 T cell receptor beta chains sequenced from one sample in a study of technical replicates of blood from a few donors. TCRdb keeps only in-frame clones here, not all; method: immunoSEQ multiplex PCR. The data contain 58,000 or so clones, about 90% of them singletons. Sequences were obtained from PBMCs. The source of these receptors is a human donor in good health. Some clones in this sample may be carry-over from other donors' samples.

This chain connects TRBV5-1 to TRBJ2-3, with D uncertain. CDR3 length equals 15 residues. CDR1 SGHRS and CDR2 YFSETQ come from the germline V gene. V dropped 0 bases and J dropped 0 bases, with 8 bases sitting between them. As DNA, the CDR3 is TGCGCCAGCAGCTTGGGGGCTACTAGCACAGATACGCAGTATTTT. It specifies CASSLGATSTDTQYF.

The genes are TRBV27 and TRBJ1-2, with 11 bases identical to TRBD1. The V gene end was trimmed by 2 bases and the J gene end by 4 bases; junction bases not matched to a gene: 6. In germline, CDR1 is MNHEY, CDR2 SMNVEV (reference sequence). This CDR3 has 16 amino acids. The CDR3 DNA sequence: TGTGCCAGCAGTTTAACAGGGACAGGGGGGTCCTATGGCTACACCTTC. It translates to CASSLTGTGGSYGYTF.

This chain connects TRBV7-9 to TRBJ2-7; 9 bases agree with TRBD1. This CDR3 contains 15 residues. CDR1 SEHNR and CDR2 FQNEAQ come from the germline V gene (reference sequence). The V and J ends lost 5 bases and 6 bases, in that order; junction bases with no gene match: 11. The CDR3 loop reads CASSRGDREQSEQYF. As DNA, the CDR3 is TGTGCCAGCAGCCGGGGGGACAGGGAGCAGAGCGAGCAGTACTTC.

The chain couples TRBV4-3 to TRBJ2-1; tentatively, D is TRBD2 (6 bases). Trimming took off 4 bases at V and 0 bases at J, with 13 bases between the two ends. CDR1 is LGHNA, CDR2 YSLEER, per germline. The CDR3 length is 16 residues. The CDR3 nucleotides are TGCGCCAGCAGCCTCGGGGCCGGGAGCTCCTACAATGAGCAGTTCTTC. Protein product: CASSLGAGSSYNEQFF.

This rearrangement joins TRBV15 to TRBJ2-3, with 7 bases matching TRBD2. CDR1 and CDR2 (germline): LNHNV, YYDKDF (reference sequence). CDR3 size: 15 residues. V was pared by 4 bases and J by 4 bases, with 8 bases of the junction left unmatched. CDR3 region: CATSKGGEFSDTQYF. The CDR3 DNA reads TGTGCCACCAGCAAGGGAGGGGAGTTCTCAGATACGCAGTATTTT.

The chain couples TRBV29-1 to TRBJ2-7; unclear D gene. The CDR3 loop spans 10 amino acids. The V end lost 6 bases, the J end lost 6 bases, and 9 bases lay between the germline ends. Per germline, CDR1 SQVTM and CDR2 ANQGSEA. The CDR3 here is CSVSSGEQYF. The CDR3 region has the DNA TGCAGCGTCTCCTCCGGCGAGCAGTACTTC.

The chain joins TRBV19 to TRBJ2-7; 8 nucleotides agree with TRBD2. The CDR3 has 14 residues. V gave up 6 bases and J gave up 0 bases; unmatched junction bases: 4. Germline values: CDR1 LNHDA, CDR2 SQIVND (reference sequence). In nucleotides, the CDR3 is TGTGCCAGTAGCGCCGGGGGGGCCTCCTACGAGCAGTACTTC. This translates into CASSAGGASYEQYF.

V and J are TRBV6-6 and TRBJ2-7; 8 bases fit TRBD1. The CDR3 has 12 amino acids. Germline lookup yields CDR1 MNHNY and CDR2 SVGAGI (reference sequence). Losses at the gene ends were 5 bases for V and 7 bases for J; bases not matched to a gene: 4. CDR3 in amino acids: CASSQDREEQYF. The DNA of the CDR3 is TGTGCCAGCAGTCAGGACAGGGAAGAGCAGTACTTC.

The chain employs TRBV9 and TRBJ2-1; 7 nucleotides align to TRBD2. The CDR3 is 16 amino acids. V trimming: 2 bases; J trimming: 2 bases; junction bases outside the gene matches: 7. Germline CDR1 reads SGDLS; CDR2 reads YYNGEE. CDR3 in amino acids: CASSVGRGGAYNEQFF. The DNA of the CDR3 is TGTGCCAGCAGCGTGGGTCGGGGAGGGGCCTACAATGAGCAGTTCTTC.

The rearrangement links TRBV29-1 to TRBJ1-5, with a tentative D call TRBD1 (6 bases). Germline lookup yields CDR1 SQVTM and CDR2 ANQGSEA. The ends were cut back, 5 bases at V and 2 bases at J, with 13 bases in the middle. This CDR3 comprises 14 residues. CDR3 in amino acids: CSVQTGWGNQPQHF. The CDR3 DNA is TGCAGCGTTCAAACAGGGTGGGGCAATCAGCCCCAGCATTTT.

V and J are TRBV5-6 and TRBJ2-5; 8 bases match TRBD2. This CDR3 spans 17 amino acids. The ends lost 4 bases at V and 5 bases at J; junction bases unmatched: 16. Germline CDR1 SGHDT, CDR2 YYEEEE. The CDR3 region has the DNA TGTGCCAGCAGCCACACGGGAAGACTAGCGTATGTGGAGACCCAGTACTTC. It specifies CASSHTGRLAYVETQYF.

This clone was counted once. The J gene is TRBJ2-2, the V gene TRBV4-1; TRBD1 matches at 9 bases. CDR3 length: 17 amino acids. The ends lost 4 bases at V and 4 bases at J; junction bases unmatched: 10. Germline V gives CDR1 MGHRA, CDR2 YSYEKL. CDR3 coding DNA: TGCGCCAGCAGCCGAGGACAGGGGTCGGCGGTCACCGGGGAGCTGTTTTTT. The encoded protein is CASSRGQGSAVTGELFF.

The gene calls are TRBV19 and TRBJ2-4; 7 bases line up with TRBD2. Looked up from germline, CDR1 is LNHDA and CDR2 is SQIVND (reference sequence). Trimming took 3 bases from V and 0 from J; bases not matched to a gene: 8. The CDR3 has 17 amino acids. CDR3 nucleotide sequence: TGTGCCAGTAGTATTGGGACTAACAGCATAGCCAAAAACATTCAGTACTTC. Translated: CASSIGTNSIAKNIQYF.

The gene calls are TRBV5-1 and TRBJ2-1; TRBD2 aligns across 13 bases. Germline loops: CDR1 SGHRS, CDR2 YFSETQ. There are 15 residues in the CDR3. J was trimmed by 12 bases and V by 4 bases; bases with no gene match: 10. The CDR3 loop reads CASSPLAGGFQGQFF. The DNA for the CDR3 is TGCGCCAGCAGCCCACTAGCGGGGGGGTTTCAGGGGCAGTTCTTC.

In its sample, this clone was seen once. The chain recombines TRBV7-2 with TRBJ1-3, with D tentatively TRBD1 (5 bases). CDR3 length equals 12 residues. In germline, CDR1 is SGHTA, CDR2 FQGNSA. Between the trimmed V and J ends, which lost 5 bases and 6 bases, there was a span of 8 bases. The CDR3, as DNA: TGTGCCAGCAGCCGGACACTAAACACCATATATTTT. Translating gives CASSRTLNTIYF.

The chain recombines TRBV7-2 with TRBJ2-1, with TRBD2 matching over 7 bases. CDR3 size: 14 residues. Germline V gene data show CDR1 as SGHTA and CDR2 as FQGNSA. Losses at the gene ends were 5 bases for V and 7 bases for J; bases not matched to a gene: 8. The CDR3 here is CASSTSGARNEQFF. As DNA, the CDR3 is TGTGCCAGCAGCACCAGCGGGGCCCGGAATGAGCAGTTCTTC.

CDR3 DNA sequence: TGTGCCAGCAGTGAATCGGGGTTATACGAGCAGTACTTC. It is translated as CASSESGLYEQYF. This rearrangement joins TRBV6-1 to TRBJ2-7; weak D call: TRBD2 (5 bases). Trimming took off 2 bases at V and 4 bases at J, with 9 bases between the two ends. CDR1 and CDR2 (germline): MNHNS, SASEGT. The CDR3 is 13 residues long.

The rearrangement links TRBV2 to TRBJ2-3; 10 bases are shared with TRBD2. This CDR3 region has 17 residues. The V gene's germline CDR1 is SNHLY and CDR2 FYNNEI. V trimming: 7 bases; J trimming: 4 bases; junction bases outside the gene matches: 14. The chain's CDR3 is CASNGPSGSPRADTQYF. The CDR3 DNA is TGTGCCAGCAACGGGCCTAGCGGGAGTCCTCGCGCAGATACGCAGTATTTT.

The chain employs TRBV4-2 and TRBJ2-5, with TRBD1 matching over 8 bases. V lost 1 base to trimming and J lost 2 bases; unmatched junction nucleotides: 3. Germline CDR1 is LGHNA and CDR2 is YNFKEQ. This CDR3 has 15 residues. For the CDR3, the DNA is TGTGCCAGCAGCCAAGCTCGGACAGGGCAAGAGACCCAGTACTTC. Translation gives CASSQARTGQETQYF.